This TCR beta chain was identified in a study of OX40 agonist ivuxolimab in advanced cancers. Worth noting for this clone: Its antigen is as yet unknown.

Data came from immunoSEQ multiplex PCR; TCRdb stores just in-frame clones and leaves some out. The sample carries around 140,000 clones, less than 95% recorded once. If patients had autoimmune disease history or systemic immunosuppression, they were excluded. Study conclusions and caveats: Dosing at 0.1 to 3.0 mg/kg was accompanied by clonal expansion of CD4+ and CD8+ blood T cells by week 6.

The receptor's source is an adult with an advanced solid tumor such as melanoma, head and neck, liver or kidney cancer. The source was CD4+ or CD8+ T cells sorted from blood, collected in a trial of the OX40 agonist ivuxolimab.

CDR3: CASSIRRGSYNEQFF. CDR3 nucleotide sequence: TGTGCCAGCAGCATTCGGCGAGGGTCCTACAATGAGCAGTTCTTC. The chain combines TRBV6-5 with TRBJ2-1; tentative D call: TRBD2 (5 bases). The CDR3 has 15 amino acids. The germline CDR1 and CDR2 sequences are MNHEY and SVGAGI. V was pared by 6 bases and J by 1 base, with 13 bases between.